This T cell receptor (beta chain) was observed in a study of blood T cell repertoires in COVID-19. Across the whole study: T cells, B-cell-depleted T cells, or PBMCs supplied cDNA or gDNA.

Those who participated ranged in age from roughly 18 to 90 years and resided in about two dozen US areas. Cohort 3 recovered donors had two negative PCRs, clearance, or symptom resolution. In the original workflow: Counts of nucleated cells, estimated from reference gene primer amplification, were obtained. Measured with immunoSEQ multiplex PCR; TCRdb has only the in-frame clones, and not every one. The V and J calls and clone size are taken from that table; D and trimming were inferred from the DNA. Among roughly 260,000 clones, 80% to 90% were seen once, and the ten largest hold 1.9%. Germline lookup yields CDR1 SGHNT and CDR2 YYREEE (reference sequence). Trimming cost V 4 bases and J 4 bases, with 9 bases left between them. The CDR3 is 13 amino acids.

The V call is TRBV5-4, the J call TRBJ1-3, with D tentatively TRBD1 (6 bases). This receptor was obtained from a woman between 50 and 59 years old who had recovered from COVID-19. Material for sequencing was PBMCs or T cells enriched from blood (not recorded which). This CDR3 is CASSQGSGNTIYF. The CDR3, as DNA: TGTGCCAGCAGCCAGGGGTCCGGAAACACCATATATTTT.